This T cell receptor (beta chain) was observed in a study of T cell responses to AZD1222 COVID-19 vaccine. This CDR3 has 14 residues. Germline CDR1 reads SGHTA; CDR2 reads FQGNSA. J was trimmed by 7 bases and V by 6 bases; bases with no gene match: 10. Data came from immunoSEQ multiplex PCR; TCRdb stores just in-frame clones and leaves some out. The data show roughly 120,000 clones, 88% seen once. The sequencing used peripheral blood, collected on day 0 of AZD1222 vaccination. The source of this sequence is an adult in good health. The rearrangement joins TRBV7-2 to TRBJ1-2; 8 nucleotides align to TRBD1. The CDR3 nucleotides are TGTGCCAGCAGACCAGGGGGCGCAGGTGCTGGCTACACCTTC. As protein: CASRPGGAGAGYTF.